Presented here are 30 T cell receptor beta chains from one specimen sequenced in a study of T cells in women clearing cervical HPV infection. Profiled with immunoSEQ multiplex PCR; TCRdb holds only in-frame clones, not every one. This table holds 25,000 to 35,000 clones. Sequencing used blood buffy coat. Every receptor here comes from a woman between 18 and 70 years old with a cervical HPV16 infection that either progressed to CIN3+ or cleared (not recorded which).

As for this clone: The read ends 3 residues before the CDR3 terminus; that terminus is restored from the germline J gene. The V call is TRBV5-1, the J call TRBJ2-1, with 7 bases lining up with TRBD1. This CDR3 has 15 residues. The ends lost 0 bases at V and 6 bases at J; junction bases unmatched: 6. Germline loops: CDR1 SGHRS, CDR2 YFSETQ. The DNA read from the CDR3 is TGCGCCAGCAGCTTGGGATCGACAGGGCCCAATGAG. Residues: CASSLGSTGPNE. The CDR3 in its entirety is CASSLGSTGPNEQFF.

The CDR3 DNA, read in part, is TGTGCCAGTAGTATAGACTTAGACAGTGGCAATTCACCC. It is translated as CASSIDLDSGNSP. The complete CDR3 protein is CASSIDLDSGNSPLHF. J is TRBJ1-6 and V is TRBV19; tentative D call: TRBD1 (5 bases). Read sequence stops 3 residues before the CDR3 end, and the germline J gene provides the missing end. The CDR3 runs to 16 residues. Trimming took off 0 bases at V and 7 bases at J, with 13 bases between the two ends. Per the germline V gene, CDR1 is LNHDA and CDR2 is SQIVND (reference sequence).

To note about this clone: Read sequence stops 3 residues before the CDR3 end, and the germline J gene provides the missing end. The chain uses TRBV19 and TRBJ1-4; D is uncertain. The CDR3 runs 15 residues. Germline V gives CDR1 LNHDA, CDR2 SQIVND (reference sequence). V was shortened by 3 bases and J by 0 bases, with 8 bases between the two germline ends. CDR3 loop: CASSISGATNEKLFF. The DNA read from the CDR3 is TGTGCCAGTAGTATCTCAGGTGCAACTAATGAAAAA.

With regard to this clone: The sequence runs out 3 residues before the end of the CDR3; the remainder is reconstructed from the germline J gene. The chain joins TRBV7-8 to TRBJ2-1, with D hard to call. Germline CDR1 and CDR2: SGHVS and FQNEAQ. The CDR3 runs 16 residues. The V gene lost 7 bases and the J gene lost 1 base, with 17 bases spanning the gap. This chain's CDR3 is CASTLTTDRSYNEQFF. CDR3 DNA, as far as it was read: TGTGCCAGCACCCTTACTACCGACCGTTCCTACAATGAG.

Worth noting for this clone: Read sequence stops 3 residues before the CDR3 end, and the germline J gene provides the missing end. The rearrangement uses TRBV2 and TRBJ2-2; 10 bases agree with TRBD2. V lost 7 bases and J lost 6; bases outside the gene matches: 14. The CDR3 has 17 amino acids. Germline loops: CDR1 SNHLY, CDR2 FYNNEI. The CDR3 here is CASNGPRTSGNPGELFF. CDR3 DNA, as far as it was read: TGTGCCAGCAACGGACCTAGGACTAGCGGAAACCCCGGGGAG.

Turning to this clone: The read stops 3 residues short of the end of the CDR3; the missing end is completed from the germline J gene. V usage is TRBV20-1 and J usage is TRBJ1-2; tentative D call: TRBD1 (5 bases). The germline V gene has CDR1 DFQATT and CDR2 SNEGSKA (reference sequence). This CDR3 comprises 14 residues. The CDR3 loop is CSAIASGNSYDYTF. The CDR3 bases that were read are TGCAGTGCAATAGCCTCAGGGAATTCCTACGAC.

As regards this clone: The CDR3 goes on 3 residues after the read ends, and that part is filled in from the germline J gene. The chain employs TRBV5-4 and TRBJ2-3; 8 bases align to TRBD1. With 4 bases clipped from V and 5 bases from J, the junction kept 9 bases outside the gene matches. CDR1 and CDR2 (germline): SGHNT, YYREEE (reference sequence). This CDR3 is built from 15 residues. CDR3 DNA (partial): TGTGCCAGCAGCGGTTACAGGGGGAATAAAGATACG. Protein: CASSGYRGNKDT. The full CDR3 protein reads CASSGYRGNKDTQYF.

The CDR3 protein is CAIKEGLSSPLHF. The part of the CDR3 DNA that was read is TGTGCCATCAAGGAGGGGCTAAGTTCACCC. J is TRBJ1-6 and V is TRBV10-3, with D maybe TRBD1 (5 bases). The CDR3 is cut off 3 residues early in the read; its end comes from the germline J gene. The germline V gene encodes CDR1 ENHRY and CDR2 SYGVKD. This CDR3 has 13 amino acids. Trimming took off 7 bases at V and 9 bases at J, with 13 bases between the two ends.

CDR3 DNA (partial): TGTGCCAGCCGGACTAGCGGATTGGCGGATACG. This encodes CASRTSGLADT. The whole CDR3 protein is CASRTSGLADTQYF. The chain joins TRBV5-4 to TRBJ2-3; 10 bases line up with TRBD2. The CDR3 end is not reached by the read, which stops 3 residues before it; the germline J gene fills it in. Germline CDR1 and CDR2: SGHNT and YYREEE (reference sequence). The CDR3 consists of 14 residues. Trimming took 7 bases from V and 6 from J; bases not matched to a gene: 8.

With respect to this clone: From the germline J gene comes the end of the CDR3, since the read stops 3 residues before it. This chain joins TRBV6-2 or TRBV6-3 and TRBJ1-5; D not resolved. From germline, CDR1 is MNHEY and CDR2 SVGEGT. The CDR3 is 13 residues long. V lost 2 bases and J lost 2, with 4 bases in between. The sequenced CDR3 bases are TGTGCCAGCAGTTACCAGGGCAATCAGCCC. Its protein is CASSYQGNQP. The entire CDR3 is CASSYQGNQPQHF.

Details on this clone: The read is 3 residues too short to cover the CDR3 end, so that end is filled in from the germline J gene. The J gene is TRBJ2-1, the V gene TRBV11-3; 8 bases fit TRBD1. In germline, CDR1 is SGHNT, CDR2 YENEEA. The CDR3 totals 15 residues. The junction had 2 bases not matched to a gene; V was cut back by 1 base and J by 3 bases. Incomplete CDR3 DNA: TGTGCCAGCAGCTTAGGACAGGGGATCTACAATGAG. Protein: CASSLGQGIYNE. The whole CDR3 protein reads CASSLGQGIYNEQFF.

CDR3 DNA, as far as it was read: TGCAGCGGCTGGGACAACTCCTACGAG. Its protein is CSGWDNSYE. The CDR3 in full is CSGWDNSYEQYF. This chain uses TRBV29-1 with TRBJ2-7; TRBD1 might be the D (6 bases). The read gets to within 3 residues of the CDR3 end, and the germline J gene fills in the rest. With 7 bases removed from V and 0 bases from J, the gap between germline ends came to 10 bases. CDR3 length: 12 amino acids. In germline, CDR1 is SQVTM, CDR2 ANQGSEA.

As concerns this clone: The missing CDR3 end, 3 residues past where the read stops, is filled in from the germline J gene. The chain carries TRBV7-8 and TRBJ2-7, with TRBD1 identical over 8 bases. CDR3 length: 16 residues. V lost 5 bases, J lost 0 bases, and 9 bases stayed unmatched. Germline V gene lookup returns CDR1 SGHVS and CDR2 FQNEAQ. This CDR3 is CASSLNTGGTSYEQYF. The CDR3 DNA, read in part, is TGTGCCAGCAGCCTAAACACAGGGGGAACCTCCTACGAG.

Regarding this clone: The read terminates 3 residues before the CDR3 end, so the remaining end is supplied by the germline J gene. The chain recombines TRBV19 with TRBJ2-7, with D perhaps matching TRBD1 (6 bases). CDR1 is LNHDA and CDR2 is SQIVND in the germline V gene (reference sequence). V dropped 3 bases and J dropped 5 bases, with 11 bases sitting between them. The CDR3 is 13 residues long. CDR3: CASSIASGDEQYF. Partial CDR3 DNA: TGTGCCAGTAGTATTGCCTCAGGGGACGAG.

A remark on this clone: Coverage ceases 3 residues before the CDR3 finishes, and the germline J gene fills in the end. This sequence joins TRBV28 and TRBJ2-1, with 9 bases that match TRBD1. V was pared by 7 bases and J by 7 bases, with 14 bases of the junction left unmatched. The CDR3 sequence is 16 residues long. Germline V gives CDR1 MDHEN, CDR2 SYDVKM. CDR3 region: CASIGTGLIFRNEQFF. CDR3 DNA (partial): TGTGCCAGCATTGGGACAGGGCTGATTTTTCGGAATGAG.

Concerning this clone: With the read ending 3 residues before the CDR3 end, the germline J gene is used to fill in that end. The V and J genes are TRBV30 and TRBJ2-2; D ambiguous. The CDR3 loop spans 15 amino acids. The germline CDR1 and CDR2 sequences are GTSNPN and SVGIG (reference sequence). CDR3 amino acids: CAWRDFYAVREKLFF. The CDR3 DNA, read in part, is TGTGCCTGGAGAGATTTTTACGCAGTAAGAGAAAAG.

Comments on this clone: The read ends 3 residues early relative to the CDR3; the germline J gene fills the gap. The gene calls are TRBV20-1 and TRBJ2-3; no clear D. The CDR3 runs to 15 residues. Germline V lookup: CDR1 DFQATT, CDR2 SNEGSKA (reference sequence). Between the trimmed V and J ends, which lost 5 bases and 0 bases, there was a span of 15 bases. CDR3 bases read: TGCAGTGCTGAACATTTGTCCTCTAGCACAGATACG. It translates to CSAEHLSSSTDT. The CDR3 in full is CSAEHLSSSTDTQYF.

As for this clone: The read terminates 3 residues ahead of where the CDR3 ends, so the germline J gene completes it. V and J are TRBV6-1 and TRBJ2-5; 12 nucleotides align to TRBD2. The CDR3 has 14 residues. CDR1 is MNHNS and CDR2 is SASEGT in the germline V gene. The CDR3 DNA, read in part, is TGTGCCAGCAGTGCCAAGACTAGCGGGAGAACC. Amino acid sequence: CASSAKTSGRT. The full CDR3 reads CASSAKTSGRTQYF.

Concerning this clone: The read stops 3 residues short of the end of the CDR3; the missing end is completed from the germline J gene. The chain links TRBV18 to TRBJ2-4, with a weak D call TRBD2 (6 bases). CDR1 and CDR2 from the germline V gene are KGHSH and LQKENI. This CDR3 is built from 13 residues. CDR3 sequence reads: CASSPGGNYGQYF. The CDR3 bases that were read are TGTGCCAGCTCACCAGGGGGGAACTATGGT. Full variable domain (outside the CDR3, taken from reference TRBV18 and TRBJ2-4): NAGVMQNPRHLVRRRGQEARLRCSPMKGHSHVYWYRQLPEEGLKFMVYLQKENIIDESGMPKERFSAEFPKEGPSILRIQQVVRGDSAAYFCASSPGGNYGQYFGAGTRLSVL.

The DNA read from the CDR3 is TGTGCCAGCTCACCACGGACAGGGAACTACGAG. Translated, it gives CASSPRTGNYE. The CDR3 reads in full as CASSPRTGNYEQYF. The rearrangement joins TRBV18 to TRBJ2-7; TRBD1 matches at 8 bases. The CDR3 end falls 3 residues outside the read, so it is completed with the germline J gene. The trim removed 1 base at V and 3 bases at J, leaving 2 bases unmatched. Germline CDR1 and CDR2: KGHSH and LQKENI. This CDR3 comprises 14 residues.

A note on this clone: Sequencing ends 3 residues short of the CDR3 end; the germline J gene provides the rest. The genes are TRBV20-1 and TRBJ1-1, with 9 bases identical to TRBD1. Trimming removed 0 bases from V and 6 bases from J; junction bases left unmatched: 2. Germline V gene lookup returns CDR1 DFQATT and CDR2 SNEGSKA (reference sequence). CDR3 length: 13 amino acids. The DNA read from the CDR3 is TGCAGTGCTAGAGATGACAGGGGGGCTGAA. Its protein is CSARDDRGAE. The entire CDR3 sequence reads CSARDDRGAEAFF.

As to this clone: With the read ending 3 residues before the CDR3 end, the germline J gene is used to fill in that end. This sequence joins TRBV5-6 and TRBJ2-2, with a tentative D call TRBD1 (5 bases). Trimming removed 2 bases at V and 1 base at J, with 9 bases between. Germline assignment: CDR1 SGHDT and CDR2 YYEEEE. The CDR3 runs to 15 residues. The CDR3 DNA, read in part, is TGTGCCAGCAGCTTCCTCGACAGGAACACCGGGGAG. Protein product: CASSFLDRNTGE. The whole CDR3 protein is CASSFLDRNTGELFF.

Note on this clone: The DNA ends 3 residues before the CDR3 does, and the rest of the CDR3 is filled in from the germline J gene. This sequence joins TRBV6-2 or TRBV6-3 and TRBJ2-4; TRBD1 agrees at 7 bases. Germline values: CDR1 MNHEY, CDR2 SVGEGT. CDR3 length: 12 residues. The CDR3 DNA, read in part, is TGTGCCAGCAGTGAGAACAGGGGTGGT. This gives the protein CASSENRGG. The full CDR3 is CASSENRGGQYF.

Details on this clone: The CDR3 extends 3 residues past the end of the read, so its final part is completed from the germline J gene. V and J are TRBV12-3 or TRBV12-4 and TRBJ2-7; D is possibly TRBD1 (5 bases). CDR3 size: 14 residues. With 5 bases removed from V and 3 bases from J, the gap between germline ends came to 14 bases. CDR3 loop: CASSRQGMGYEQYF. The CDR3 bases that were read are TGTGCCAGCAGTCGTCAGGGTATGGGCTACGAG.

Remarks on this clone: The read comes to an end 3 residues before the CDR3 does, leaving the germline J gene to fill in the end. The chain links TRBV30 to TRBJ2-2; TRBD2 is a possible D gene (6 bases). CDR1 and CDR2 (germline): GTSNPN, SVGIG (reference sequence). The CDR3 is made up of 13 amino acids. CDR3 DNA, as far as it was read: TGTGCCTGGAGTTACCCCATGACTAGAGAG. This sequence encodes CAWSYPMTRE. In full, the CDR3 reads CAWSYPMTRELFF. The whole variable domain, remainder taken from reference TRBV30 and TRBJ2-2, is SQTIHQWPATLVQPVGSPLSLECTVEGTSNPNLYWYRQAAGRGLQLLFYSVGIGQISSEVPQNLSASRPQDRQFILSSKKLLLSDSGFYLCAWSYPMTRELFFGEGSRLTVL.

Its frequency marks this clone as medium-sized. The sequence runs out 3 residues before the end of the CDR3; the remainder is reconstructed from the germline J gene. The rearrangement links TRBV29-1 to TRBJ2-7; 9 bases match TRBD1. CDR1 SQVTM and CDR2 ANQGSEA come from the germline V gene. The CDR3 extends over 12 amino acids. V lost 6 bases and J lost 4; bases outside the gene matches: 4. The CDR3 bases that were read are TGCAGCGTGAGGACAGGGGATTACGAG. Residues: CSVRTGDYE. The CDR3 in full is CSVRTGDYEQYF.

Regarding this clone: The CDR3 is cut off 3 residues early in the read; its end comes from the germline J gene. This chain links TRBV30 with TRBJ1-2; 9 nucleotides agree with TRBD1. The CDR3 is 14 residues long. J lost 4 bases, V lost 3 bases, and 6 bases had no gene match. Germline V gene lookup returns CDR1 GTSNPN and CDR2 SVGIG (reference sequence). CDR3 residues: CAWRLTGGSYGYTF. The sequenced part of the CDR3 DNA is TGTGCCTGGAGGTTGACAGGGGGAAGCTATGGC.

A remark on this clone: The CDR3 is cut off 3 residues early in the read; its end comes from the germline J gene. V gene TRBV5-1 combines with J gene TRBJ1-4; TRBD1 might be the D (5 bases). Looked up from germline, CDR1 is SGHRS and CDR2 is YFSETQ. This CDR3 is 15 amino acids long. Trimming cost V 0 bases and J 8 bases, with 14 bases left between them. The sequenced CDR3 bases are TGCGCCAGCAGCTTGGGTTCAGGGAGGAGCGAAAAA. This gives the protein CASSLGSGRSEK. The entire CDR3 protein is CASSLGSGRSEKLFF.

Of note for this clone: The read terminates 3 residues before the CDR3 end, so the remaining end is supplied by the germline J gene. This rearrangement joins TRBV7-2 to TRBJ1-2; unclear D gene. The CDR3 length is 13 residues. Germline CDR1 SGHTA, CDR2 FQGNSA. V was cut by 4 bases and J by 5 bases, with 11 bases left in between. The CDR3 is CASSSYQGYGYTF. CDR3 bases read: TGTGCCAGCAGCTCGTACCAAGGGTATGGC.

As for this clone: Read coverage stops 3 residues before the CDR3 terminus; the germline J gene supplies the remainder. The chain is built from TRBV2 and TRBJ2-6; D ambiguous. The CDR3 runs to 15 residues. V was shortened by 5 bases and J by 0 bases, with 8 bases between the two germline ends. Germline V gene lookup returns CDR1 SNHLY and CDR2 FYNNEI. The CDR3 DNA, read in part, is TGTGCCAGCAGTTTAGATCTCTCTGGGGCCAACGTC. Amino acids: CASSLDLSGANV. The full CDR3 protein is CASSLDLSGANVLTF.